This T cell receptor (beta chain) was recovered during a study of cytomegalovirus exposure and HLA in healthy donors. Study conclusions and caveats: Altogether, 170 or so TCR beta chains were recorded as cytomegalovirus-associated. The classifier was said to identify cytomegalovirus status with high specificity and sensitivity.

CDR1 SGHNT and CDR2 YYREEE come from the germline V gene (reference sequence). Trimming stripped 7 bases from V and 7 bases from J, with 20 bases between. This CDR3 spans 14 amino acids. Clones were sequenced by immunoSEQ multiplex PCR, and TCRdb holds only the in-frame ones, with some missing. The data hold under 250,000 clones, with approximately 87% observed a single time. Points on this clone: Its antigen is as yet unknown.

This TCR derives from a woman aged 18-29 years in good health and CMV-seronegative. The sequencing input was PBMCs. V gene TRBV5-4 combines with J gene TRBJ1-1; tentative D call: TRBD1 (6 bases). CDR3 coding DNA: TGTGCCAGCCGGGCACTGGGGGGGGACAATGAAGCTTTCTTT. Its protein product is CASRALGGDNEAFF. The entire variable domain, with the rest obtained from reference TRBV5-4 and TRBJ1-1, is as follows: ETGVTQSPTHLIKTRGQQVTLRCSSQSGHNTVSWYQQALGQGPQFIFQYYREEENGRGNFPPRFSGLQFPNYSSELNVNALELDDSALYLCASRALGGDNEAFFGQGTRLTVV.